Listed below are T cell receptor beta chains from one sample, sequenced in a study of blood T cell repertoires in COVID-19. The table came from immunoSEQ multiplex PCR; TCRdb's copy has only in-frame clones and leaves some out. In the table there are about 160,000 clones, around 86% of which are singletons. The sample comprised peripheral blood. The receptor source for this set is a man in his 70s who had recovered from COVID-19. The CDR3 runs from the conserved cysteine through the conserved F or W. Fields, in order: clone size, V gene, J gene, D gene, CDR3 protein, CDR3 DNA. A D gene is named only where the DNA matches it firmly. Clone size is stated in some rows and not others, as once, few, many or a class when expanded.

clone size: -
V gene: TRBV15
J gene: TRBJ2-2
D gene: -
CDR3 protein: CATSRGETGELFF
CDR3 DNA: TGTGCCACCAGCAGAGGGGAGACCGGGGAGCTGTTTTTT

clone size: -
V gene: TRBV18
J gene: TRBJ1-2
D gene: -
CDR3 protein: CASSPQSDTASFDGYTF
CDR3 DNA: TGTGCCAGCTCACCTCAGTCAGACACCGCCAGCTTTGATGGCTACACCTTC

clone size: -
V gene: TRBV5-1
J gene: TRBJ2-1
D gene: -
CDR3 protein: CASSDGVYNEQFF
CDR3 DNA: TGCGCCAGCAGCGACGGGGTTTACAATGAGCAGTTCTTC

clone size: -
V gene: TRBV5-4
J gene: TRBJ2-2
D gene: TRBD1
CDR3 protein: CASSHPGQGAGTGELFF
CDR3 DNA: TGTGCCAGCAGCCACCCGGGACAGGGGGCGGGCACCGGGGAGCTGTTTTTT

clone size: -
V gene: TRBV2
J gene: TRBJ2-1
D gene: TRBD1
CDR3 protein: CASSPTGGAGYNEQFF
CDR3 DNA: TGTGCCAGCAGTCCGACAGGGGGGGCTGGGTACAATGAGCAGTTCTTC

clone size: -
V gene: TRBV4-3
J gene: TRBJ2-1
D gene: TRBD2
CDR3 protein: CASSQAPRTSRNEQFF
CDR3 DNA: TGCGCCAGCAGCCAAGCTCCCAGGACTAGCAGGAATGAGCAGTTCTTC

clone size: -
V gene: TRBV9
J gene: TRBJ2-1
D gene: TRBD2
CDR3 protein: CASSGGLALYNEQFF
CDR3 DNA: TGTGCCAGCAGCGGGGGACTAGCGCTTTACAATGAGCAGTTCTTC

clone size: -
V gene: TRBV7-9
J gene: TRBJ2-1
D gene: -
CDR3 protein: CASSERTYNEQFF
CDR3 DNA: TGTGCCAGCAGCGAGAGAACCTACAATGAGCAGTTCTTC

clone size: -
V gene: TRBV27
J gene: TRBJ2-5
D gene: TRBD1
CDR3 protein: CASRPGGGETQYF
CDR3 DNA: TGTGCCAGCAGGCCAGGGGGTGGAGAGACCCAGTACTTC

clone size: -
V gene: TRBV7-2
J gene: TRBJ2-7
D gene: TRBD2
CDR3 protein: CASSLGGLAGVREQYF
CDR3 DNA: TGTGCCAGCAGCTTAGGGGGACTAGCGGGAGTGCGCGAGCAGTACTTC

clone size: few
V gene: TRBV2
J gene: TRBJ2-5
D gene: -
CDR3 protein: CASTETPRETQYF
CDR3 DNA: TGTGCCAGCACAGAGACCCCGCGGGAGACCCAGTACTTC

clone size: -
V gene: TRBV9
J gene: TRBJ1-3
D gene: TRBD1
CDR3 protein: CASSEGQGRNTIYF
CDR3 DNA: TGTGCCAGCAGCGAGGGACAGGGGAGAAACACCATATATTTT

clone size: -
V gene: TRBV7-8
J gene: TRBJ2-2
D gene: TRBD2
CDR3 protein: CASSSLAGEDTGELFF
CDR3 DNA: TGTGCCAGCAGCTCACTAGCGGGAGAGGACACCGGGGAGCTGTTTTTT

clone size: -
V gene: TRBV6-5
J gene: TRBJ2-7
D gene: -
CDR3 protein: CASSYSDSYEQYF
CDR3 DNA: TGTGCCAGCAGTTACTCTGACAGCTACGAGCAGTACTTC

clone size: -
V gene: TRBV7-2
J gene: TRBJ2-3
D gene: -
CDR3 protein: CASSLGGTYTDTQYF
CDR3 DNA: TGTGCCAGCAGCTTAGGAGGTACCTACACAGATACGCAGTATTTT

clone size: -
V gene: TRBV3-1/TRBV3-2
J gene: TRBJ1-5
D gene: -
CDR3 protein: CASSQDTVNQPQHF
CDR3 DNA: TGTGCCAGCAGCCAAGATACGGTCAATCAGCCCCAGCATTTT

clone size: -
V gene: TRBV14
J gene: TRBJ1-4
D gene: -
CDR3 protein: CASSRTGHGRKLFF
CDR3 DNA: TGTGCCAGCAGCCGTACCGGACATGGCCGAAAACTGTTTTTT

clone size: -
V gene: TRBV13
J gene: TRBJ2-1
D gene: -
CDR3 protein: CASRPSGFSYNEQFF
CDR3 DNA: TGTGCCAGCAGGCCCAGCGGGTTCTCCTACAATGAGCAGTTCTTC

clone size: -
V gene: TRBV10-1
J gene: TRBJ2-1
D gene: TRBD2
CDR3 protein: CASSEAAGGYNEQFF
CDR3 DNA: TGCGCCAGCAGTGAGGCAGCGGGAGGTTACAATGAGCAGTTCTTC

clone size: -
V gene: TRBV6-1
J gene: TRBJ2-3
D gene: -
CDR3 protein: CASSEAAGDTQYF
CDR3 DNA: TGTGCCAGCAGTGAAGCAGCGGGAGATACGCAGTATTTT

clone size: once
V gene: TRBV4-3
J gene: TRBJ2-1
D gene: -
CDR3 protein: CASSHPGAHEQFF
CDR3 DNA: TGCGCCAGCAGCCACCCGGGAGCCCATGAGCAGTTCTTC

clone size: -
V gene: TRBV12-5
J gene: TRBJ2-7
D gene: TRBD2
CDR3 protein: CASGSLLGGFEQYF
CDR3 DNA: TGTGCTAGTGGTTCCCTCTTGGGGGGGTTCGAGCAGTACTTC

clone size: -
V gene: TRBV18
J gene: TRBJ1-2
D gene: TRBD1
CDR3 protein: CASSLGQSSLSNYGYTF
CDR3 DNA: TGTGCCAGCTCACTGGGACAGTCAAGCCTTTCTAACTATGGCTACACCTTC

clone size: -
V gene: TRBV28
J gene: TRBJ1-1
D gene: -
CDR3 protein: CASSPQKGQMNTEAFF
CDR3 DNA: TGTGCCAGCAGTCCGCAGAAGGGACAAATGAACACTGAAGCTTTCTTT

clone size: -
V gene: TRBV7-9
J gene: TRBJ2-3
D gene: -
CDR3 protein: CASSLGGGGPDTQYF
CDR3 DNA: TGTGCCAGCAGCTTAGGCGGAGGGGGCCCAGATACGCAGTATTTT

clone size: -
V gene: TRBV5-1
J gene: TRBJ2-1
D gene: TRBD2
CDR3 protein: CASSLDPSGRGNEQFF
CDR3 DNA: TGCGCCAGCAGCTTGGACCCTAGCGGGAGGGGAAATGAGCAGTTCTTC

clone size: -
V gene: TRBV3-1/TRBV3-2
J gene: TRBJ2-7
D gene: -
CDR3 protein: CASSPSFSSYEQYF
CDR3 DNA: TGTGCCAGCAGCCCGAGTTTTTCCTCCTACGAGCAGTACTTC

clone size: -
V gene: TRBV5-4
J gene: TRBJ2-6
D gene: -
CDR3 protein: CASSLGVAGANVLTF
CDR3 DNA: TGTGCCAGCAGCTTGGGAGTTGCGGGGGCCAACGTCCTGACTTTC

clone size: once
V gene: TRBV5-1
J gene: TRBJ2-2
D gene: -
CDR3 protein: CASSLDLGPGELFF
CDR3 DNA: TGCGCCAGCAGCCTGGACTTGGGCCCCGGGGAGCTGTTTTTT